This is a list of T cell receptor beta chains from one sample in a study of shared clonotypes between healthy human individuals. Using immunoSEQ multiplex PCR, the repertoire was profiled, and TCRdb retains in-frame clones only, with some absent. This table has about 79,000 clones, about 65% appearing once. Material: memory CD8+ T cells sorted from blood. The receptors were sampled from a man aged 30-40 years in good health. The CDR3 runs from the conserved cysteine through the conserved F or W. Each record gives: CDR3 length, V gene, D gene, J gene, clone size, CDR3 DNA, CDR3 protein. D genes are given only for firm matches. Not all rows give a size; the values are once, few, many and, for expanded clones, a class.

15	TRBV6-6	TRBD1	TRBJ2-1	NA	TGTGCCAGCAGTGAGACAGGGTATTCCTACAATGAGCAGTTCTTC	CASSETGYSYNEQFF
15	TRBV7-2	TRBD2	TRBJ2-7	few	TGTGCCAGCTCACTAGCGGGAGGGCTTTCAGCGGAGCAGTACTTC	CASSLAGGLSAEQYF
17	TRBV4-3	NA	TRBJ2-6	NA	TGCGCCAGCAGCCCGAATGAGGGAGTTATTGGGGCCAACGTCCTGACTTTC	CASSPNEGVIGANVLTF
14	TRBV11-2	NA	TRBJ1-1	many	TGTGCCAGCAGCCCCGAGGGGACGGGGTTCGGAGCTTTCTTT	CASSPEGTGFGAFF
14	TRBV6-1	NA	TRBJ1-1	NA	TGTGCCAGCAGTGAAGCGGTAGAGAACACTGAAGCTTTCTTT	CASSEAVENTEAFF
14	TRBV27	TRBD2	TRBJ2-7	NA	TGTGCCAGCAGTTTACGGGAGGGAGACTACGAGCAGTACTTC	CASSLREGDYEQYF
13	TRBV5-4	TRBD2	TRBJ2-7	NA	TGTGCCAGCAGCTTGGGGGGGGGATACGAGCAGTACTTC	CASSLGGGYEQYF
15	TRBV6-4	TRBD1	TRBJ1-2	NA	TGTGCCAGCAGTGACTCGCCCGACAGGGACTTCGGCTACACCTTC	CASSDSPDRDFGYTF
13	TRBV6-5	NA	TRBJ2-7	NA	TGTGCCAGCAGTGATTGGTCCTTCTACGAGCAGTACTTC	CASSDWSFYEQYF
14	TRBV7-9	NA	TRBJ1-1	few	TGTGCCAGCAGCTTTATATTAGCGAACACTGAAGCTTTCTTT	CASSFILANTEAFF
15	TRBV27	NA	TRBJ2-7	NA	TGTGCCAGCAGTTTATCGGGGACGGTCTCCTACGAGCAGTACTTC	CASSLSGTVSYEQYF
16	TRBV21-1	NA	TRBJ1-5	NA	TGTGCCAGCAGCATCCGACCGGTCCTTGGCAATCAGCCCCAGCATTTT	CASSIRPVLGNQPQHF
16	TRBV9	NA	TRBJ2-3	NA	TGTGCCAGCAGCGTAGGGGCAGAAATCCTCACAGATACGCAGTATTTT	CASSVGAEILTDTQYF
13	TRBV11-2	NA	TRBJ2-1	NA	TGTGCCAGCAGCTTAGATTGGAGGGTCGAGCAGTTCTTC	CASSLDWRVEQFF
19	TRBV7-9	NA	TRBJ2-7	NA	TGTGCCAGCAGCACCCCAACGGAACGGGGTTTTGGCCCTACCTACGAGCAGTACTTC	CASSTPTERGFGPTYEQYF
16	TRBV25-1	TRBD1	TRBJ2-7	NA	TGTGCCAGCAGTGGCCCGGGACAGGCCGTCCCCTACGAGCAGTACTTC	CASSGPGQAVPYEQYF
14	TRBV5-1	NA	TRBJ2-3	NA	TGCGCCAGCAGCCTACGGACCTACACAGATACGCAGTATTTT	CASSLRTYTDTQYF
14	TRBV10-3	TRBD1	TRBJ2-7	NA	TGTGCCAGCAGTGACAGGGGTGGGCCCTACGAGCAGTACTTC	CASSDRGGPYEQYF